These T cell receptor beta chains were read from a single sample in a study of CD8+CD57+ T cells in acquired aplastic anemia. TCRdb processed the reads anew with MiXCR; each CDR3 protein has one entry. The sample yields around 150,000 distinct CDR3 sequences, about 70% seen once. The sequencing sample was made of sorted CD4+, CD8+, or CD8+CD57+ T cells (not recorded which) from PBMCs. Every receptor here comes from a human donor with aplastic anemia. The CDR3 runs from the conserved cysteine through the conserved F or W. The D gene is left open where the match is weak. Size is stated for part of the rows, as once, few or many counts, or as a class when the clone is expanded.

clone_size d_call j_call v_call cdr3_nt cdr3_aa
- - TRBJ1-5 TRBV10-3 TGTGCCATCAGTGACGGGAGGGAACAGCCCCAGCATTTT CAISDGREQPQHF
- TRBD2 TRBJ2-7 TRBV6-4 TGTGCCAGCAGTGGGACTAGCGGGAACACCGGGGAGCAGTACTTC CASSGTSGNTGEQYF
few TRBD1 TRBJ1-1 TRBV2 TGTGCCAGCGGCCGGGACAGGGTCTTTAGTGGCACTGAAGCTTTCTTT CASGRDRVFSGTEAFF
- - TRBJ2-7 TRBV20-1 TGCAGTGCTCTTGCTCCTAGGGGGAACGAGCAGTACTTC CSALAPRGNEQYF
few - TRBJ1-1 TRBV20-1 TGCAGTGCTAGAGAGACCAGCGGGGGAGACACTGAAGCTTTCTTT CSARETSGGDTEAFF
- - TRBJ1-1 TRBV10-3 TGTGCCATCAGTGAGTTTCAGGAGACGAGGCCGGCTTTCTTT CAISEFQETRPAFF
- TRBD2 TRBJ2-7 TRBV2 TGTGCCAGCAGCCTTAGCGGGAACTCCTACGAGCAGTACTTC CASSLSGNSYEQYF
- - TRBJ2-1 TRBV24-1 TGTGCCACCAGTGTCTTCGAGGAGCAGTTCTTC CATSVFEEQFF
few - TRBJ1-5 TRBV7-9 TGTGCCAGCAGCCAAGACGGAAGCAATCAGCCCCAGCATTTT CASSQDGSNQPQHF
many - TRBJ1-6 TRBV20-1 TGCAGTGCTATCGAGGGGTCCGGGCAGCCTGCGCCCCTCCACTTT CSAIEGSGQPAPLHF
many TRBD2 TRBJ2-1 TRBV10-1 TGCGCCAGCAGCGTGGGACTAGCGGGAGCAAATGAGCAGTTCTTC CASSVGLAGANEQFF
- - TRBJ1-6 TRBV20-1 TGCAGTGTTCGTCGGTGGACAATGAATTCACCCCTCCACTTT CSVRRWTMNSPLHF
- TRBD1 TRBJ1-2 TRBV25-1 TGTGCCAGCAGTACATGGACAGGAGGAACTAACAATGGCTACACCTTC CASSTWTGGTNNGYTF
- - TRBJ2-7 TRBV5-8 TGTGCCAGCAGCTTAAACGGTCCGGGGGATACCTACGAGCAGTACTTC CASSLNGPGDTYEQYF
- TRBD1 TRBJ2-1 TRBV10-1 TGCGCCAGCAGTGTGGGGACAGGGGCAAGCTCCTACAATGAGCAGTTCTTC CASSVGTGASSYNEQFF
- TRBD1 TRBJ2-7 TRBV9 TGTGCCAGCAGCCTTCGGACAGGGTTCCACGAGCAGTACTTC CASSLRTGFHEQYF
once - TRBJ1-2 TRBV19 TGTGCCACCAAATACAGGGAAGGGGACCGCGGCTACACCTTC CATKYREGDRGYTF
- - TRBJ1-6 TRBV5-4 TGTGCCAGCAGCTTGGTGGACAGACCCCTCCACTTT CASSLVDRPLHF
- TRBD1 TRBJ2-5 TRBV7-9 TGTGCCAGCAGCTCGGTCCAGGCAGGGGGACAGGTCCAAGAGACCCAGTACTTC CASSSVQAGGQVQETQYF
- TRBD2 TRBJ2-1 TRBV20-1 TGCAGTGTCGAAGAGGTAGCGGGATGGGAGCAGTTCTTC CSVEEVAGWEQFF
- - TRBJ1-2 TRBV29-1 TGCAGCGTTGAAGACCCCGCACACCGAAGGGGTACCTATGGCTACACCTTC CSVEDPAHRRGTYGYTF
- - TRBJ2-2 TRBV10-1 TGCGCCAGCAGCTTGGGGACTCGATTACCCCGCACCGGGGAGCTGTTTTTT CASSLGTRLPRTGELFF
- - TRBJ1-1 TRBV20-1 TGCAGTGCTAACGGGGGGAACACTGAAGCTTTCTTT CSANGGNTEAFF
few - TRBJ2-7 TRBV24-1 TGTGCCACCAGTGGCGCGACTTCATCCTACGAGCAGTACTTC CATSGATSSYEQYF
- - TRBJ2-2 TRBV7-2 TGTGCCAGCAGCTTAGGGCGCGGGGAGCTGTTTTTT CASSLGRGELFF
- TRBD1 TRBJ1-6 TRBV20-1 TGCAGTGCATTACAGGGGTTTGTGGTTAATTCACCCCTCCACTTT CSALQGFVVNSPLHF
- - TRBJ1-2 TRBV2 TGTGCCAGCAGCCAAGACAGTAACTATGGCTACACCTTC CASSQDSNYGYTF
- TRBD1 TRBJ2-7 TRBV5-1 TGCGCCAGCAGCTTGGCTCAGGGGGCTCTCTACGAGCAGTACTTC CASSLAQGALYEQYF
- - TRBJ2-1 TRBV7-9 TGTGCCAGCAGCACCCCAGGGGTTGAGCAGTTCTTC CASSTPGVEQFF
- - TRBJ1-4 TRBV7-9 TGTGCCAGCAGCTTACCAGTCCAGGGGCGTAGGAATGAAAAACTGTTTTTT CASSLPVQGRRNEKLFF
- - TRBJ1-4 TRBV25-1 TGTGCCAGCAGCTCCGATTTCGAACTGTTTTTT CASSSDFELFF
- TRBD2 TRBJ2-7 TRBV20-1 TGCAGTGCTAGATTCGCGCGGGGGGCTGATGAGCAGTACTTC CSARFARGADEQYF
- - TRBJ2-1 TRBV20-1 TGCAGTGCTAGAGTAGCGGAGTACTCCTACAATGAGCAGTTCTTC CSARVAEYSYNEQFF
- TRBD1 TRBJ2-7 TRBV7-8 TGTGCCAGCAGCTTAGGAGGGACAGTGAGCTCCTACGAGCAGTACTTC CASSLGGTVSSYEQYF
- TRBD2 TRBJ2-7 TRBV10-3 TGTGCCATCAGCCGAGCGGGGAACCGCGGGCGTCCCGACGAGCAGTACTTC CAISRAGNRGRPDEQYF
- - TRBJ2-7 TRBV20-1 TGCAGTGCTACGGGACCCGAGCCCTACGAGCAGTACTTC CSATGPEPYEQYF
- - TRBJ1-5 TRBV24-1 TGTGCCACCAGTGATTTTTCGAGGGGAGATCAGCCCCAGCATTTT CATSDFSRGDQPQHF
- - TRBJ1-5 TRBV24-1 TGTGCCACCAGTGAAGCGGAGCAGCCCCAGCATTTT CATSEAEQPQHF
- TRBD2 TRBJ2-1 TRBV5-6 TGTGCCAGCAGCTTGGACTGGTGGACTAGCGGGAACAATGAGCAGTTCTTC CASSLDWWTSGNNEQFF
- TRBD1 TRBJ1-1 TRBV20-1 TGCAGTGCTAGAGCTGGACAGGGTTATACTGAAGCTTTCTTT CSARAGQGYTEAFF
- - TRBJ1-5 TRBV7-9 TGTGCCAGCAGCTCGGGTGGGCTCAATCAGCCCCAGCATTTT CASSSGGLNQPQHF